This T cell receptor (beta chain) was identified in a study of blood T cells in healthy people across ages. Per sample, at least 5 micrograms of total RNA were extracted. This clonotype came up a few times. A second roughly 7 to 11 cycle PCR used barcoded and J-beta primers. Sequencing yielded, for each sample, at least 2.5 million paired-end reads carrying CDR3. TCRdb reprocessed the 5' RACE reads via MiXCR and lists one record per CDR3 protein. Of around 1,000,000 distinct CDR3 sequences in the sample, almost 25% were seen once. This sample was shared with a second study, whose subject was T cells of mothers and their children. As that study records: For unrelated pairs as for related ones, thymic selection shapes TCR recombination output similarly.

The source is a girl between 2 and 10 years old in good health. The sequenced sample was blood.

The CDR3 loop is CASSIDRPNEKLFF. The CDR3 DNA reads TGTGCCAGCAGCATAGACAGGCCTAATGAAAAACTGTTTTTT. This sequence joins TRBV13 and TRBJ1-4; D is possibly TRBD1 (6 bases). The germline V gene encodes CDR1 PRHDT and CDR2 FYEKMQ (reference sequence). The CDR3 has 14 residues. Trimming removed 5 bases from V and 3 bases from J, with 10 bases in between.